This T cell receptor beta chain is drawn from a study of CD8 T cells in ankylosing spondylitis. Study-wide results and limits: The study identified a TCR beta motif of 7 or 8 highly homologous variants that appeared characteristic of ankylosing spondylitis blood.

To note about this clonotype: Its antigen is not known.

Scientists made TCR beta libraries using quantitative 5'-RACE with molecular barcodes. TCRdb passed the 5' RACE reads through MiXCR, listing each CDR3 protein once. The table has under 550,000 distinct CDR3 sequences, roughly a quarter seen once. CDR1 is SGHRS and CDR2 is YFSETQ in the germline V gene. The ends were cut back, 4 bases at V and 3 bases at J, with 17 bases in the middle. This CDR3 is 17 amino acids long. The gene calls are TRBV5-1 and TRBJ2-6; maybe TRBD1 (5 bases). The receptor was isolated from a male donor with ankylosing spondylitis. The specimen was blood, either unsorted or a sorted T cell fraction (not recorded which). CDR3 region: CASSPRQTPVGANVLTF. The CDR3 coding sequence is TGCGCCAGCAGCCCTAGACAGACACCCGTTGGGGCCAACGTCCTGACTTTC.